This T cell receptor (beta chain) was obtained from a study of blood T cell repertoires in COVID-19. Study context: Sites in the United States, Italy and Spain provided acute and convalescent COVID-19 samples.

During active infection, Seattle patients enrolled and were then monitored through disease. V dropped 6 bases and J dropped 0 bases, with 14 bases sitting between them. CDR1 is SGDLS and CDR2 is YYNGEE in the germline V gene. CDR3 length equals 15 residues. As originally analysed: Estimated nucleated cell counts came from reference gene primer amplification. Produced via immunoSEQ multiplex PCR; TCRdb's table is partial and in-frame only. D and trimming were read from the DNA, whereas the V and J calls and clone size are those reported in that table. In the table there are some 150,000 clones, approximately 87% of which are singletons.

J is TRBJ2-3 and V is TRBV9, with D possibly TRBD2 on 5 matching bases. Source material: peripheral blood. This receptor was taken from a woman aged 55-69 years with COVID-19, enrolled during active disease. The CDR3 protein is CASTTSGTSTDTQYF. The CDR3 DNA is TGTGCCAGCACCACGAGCGGCACCAGCACAGATACGCAGTATTTT.